These T cell receptor beta chains were read from a single sample in a study of cytomegalovirus exposure and HLA in healthy donors. TCRdb's copy holds only in-frame clones and misses some; the assay was immunoSEQ multiplex PCR. The sample shows about 160,000 clones, 75% to 85% of them seen only once. The sequencing sample was made of PBMCs. The origin of the receptors is a man aged 30 to 45 in good health and CMV-seronegative. The CDR3 runs from the conserved cysteine through the conserved F or W.

length: 15; V: TRBV27; J: TRBJ2-5; CDR3: CASSSGTSGRETQYF
length: 14; V: TRBV4-1; J: TRBJ1-5; CDR3: CASSQEKTGQPQHF
length: 13; V: TRBV5-8; J: TRBJ2-5; CDR3: CASSLKGAETQYF
length: 15; V: TRBV19; J: TRBJ1-6; CDR3: CASSARQGANSPLHF
length: 14; V: TRBV9; J: TRBJ1-1; CDR3: CASSRTGRGDQAFF
length: 14; V: TRBV2; J: TRBJ2-1; CDR3: CASRGGSSYNEQFF
length: 17; V: TRBV25-1; J: TRBJ1-1; CDR3: CASSEGGRALMNTEAFF
length: 15; V: TRBV10-3; J: TRBJ1-4; CDR3: CAISESQGTNEKLFF
length: 16; V: TRBV27; J: TRBJ1-6; CDR3: CASGRSRTGTGSPLHF
length: 15; V: TRBV9; J: TRBJ2-1; CDR3: CASSALGQGYNEQFF
length: 18; V: TRBV19; J: TRBJ1-5; CDR3: CASSTTRQGRSSNQPQHF
length: 18; V: TRBV4-1; J: TRBJ2-6; CDR3: CASSPLGQGGSGANVLTF
length: 16; V: TRBV4-1; J: TRBJ2-1; CDR3: CASSHEAGTGINEQFF
length: 14; V: TRBV18; J: TRBJ2-5; CDR3: CASSPSGQGETQYF
length: 13; V: TRBV5-6; J: TRBJ2-2; CDR3: CASSWDSSGELFF
length: 15; V: TRBV7-8; J: TRBJ2-3; CDR3: CASSSFSGGTDTQYF
length: 16; V: TRBV7-2; J: TRBJ2-3; CDR3: CASSLESRGRGDTQYF
length: 13; V: TRBV30; J: TRBJ1-1; CDR3: CAWKEQKNTEAFF
length: 12; V: TRBV7-9; J: TRBJ2-7; CDR3: CASSAGSYEQYF
length: 14; V: TRBV5-1; J: TRBJ1-1; CDR3: CASSLEQGRTEAFF